This T cell receptor beta chain was observed in a study of tumor T cells in aggressive B-cell lymphoma (dated by TCRdb to the late 2010s). Trimming takes 2 bases from V and 0 bases from J, and the germline ends sit 11 bases apart. The germline V gene encodes CDR1 WNHNN and CDR2 SYGVQD (reference sequence). Measured from the cysteine to the phenylalanine, the CDR3 is 17 residues long. The sequence is cut down to CDR3 DNA, 51 bases in frame from base 1. On this clone itself: Its antigen target is currently unknown. Per-nucleotide qualities are absent, and no much larger clonotype sits a single base away.

Library prep was done by the immunoSEQ multiplex PCR assay. The table was pulled from immuneACCESS by TCRdb, which kept in-frame rearrangements only. Such tables lose some clones; where checked, under half of the loss comes from unresolved V genes, and the rest has no known cause. For this sample the table gives approximately 2,200 clones, of which about nine tenths were detected only once. The top ten constitute 8% to 10% of the sample. The chain uses TRBV10-1 and TRBJ2-6; the D gene is perhaps TRBD2, from 6 matching bases. The specimen was tumor tissue. This sequence was found in an adult with diffuse large B cell lymphoma. The sequence in DNA is TGCGCCAGCAGTGAGGGGGGAGGATACTCTGGGGCCAACGTCCTGACTTTC. Its amino acids are CASSEGGGYSGANVLTF.